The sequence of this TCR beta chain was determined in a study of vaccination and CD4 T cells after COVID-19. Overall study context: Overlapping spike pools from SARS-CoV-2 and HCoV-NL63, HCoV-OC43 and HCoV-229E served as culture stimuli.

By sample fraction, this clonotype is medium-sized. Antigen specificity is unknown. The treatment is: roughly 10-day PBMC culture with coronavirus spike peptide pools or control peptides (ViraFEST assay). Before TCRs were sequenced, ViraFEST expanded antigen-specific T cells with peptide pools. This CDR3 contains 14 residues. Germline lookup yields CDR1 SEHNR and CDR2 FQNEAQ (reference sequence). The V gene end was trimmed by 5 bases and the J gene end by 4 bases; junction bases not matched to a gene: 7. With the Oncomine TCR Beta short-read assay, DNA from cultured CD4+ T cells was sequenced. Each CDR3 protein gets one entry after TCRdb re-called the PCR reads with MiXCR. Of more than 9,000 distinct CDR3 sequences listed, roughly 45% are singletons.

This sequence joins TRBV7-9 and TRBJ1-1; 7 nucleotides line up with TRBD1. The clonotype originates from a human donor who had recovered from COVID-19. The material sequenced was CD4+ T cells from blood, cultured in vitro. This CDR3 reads CASSEQGISTEAFF. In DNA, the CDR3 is TGTGCCAGCAGCGAACAGGGGATAAGCACTGAAGCTTTCTTT.